Presented here are 31 T cell receptor beta chains from one specimen sequenced in a study of T cell repertoires in cytomegalovirus infection. One entry per CDR3 protein, called by TCRdb with MiXCR from the reads. The sample consists of roughly 320,000 distinct CDR3 sequences, around 10% of them appearing once. The sequenced sample was PBMCs. These receptors all come from a human donor in good health (CMV status not recorded). Some clones in this sample may be carry-over from other donors' samples.

In its sample, this clonotype was seen many times. CDR3 protein: CASSPGTSGEETQYF. Here the CDR3 DNA reads TGTGCCAGCAGCCCCGGGACTAGCGGGGAAGAGACCCAGTACTTC. J is TRBJ2-5 and V is TRBV7-9; TRBD2 agrees at 13 bases. Germline V gene sequence: CDR1 SEHNR, CDR2 FQNEAQ (reference sequence). V dropped 5 bases and J dropped 3; count of bases not matched to a gene: 3. The CDR3 is 15 residues long.

This clonotype was recorded many times. J is TRBJ1-1 and V is TRBV7-6; the D is unclear. V was cut by 4 bases and J by 0 bases, with 6 bases left in between. This CDR3 region has 13 residues. Germline V gives CDR1 SGHVS, CDR2 FNYEAQ. The CDR3 loop is CASSWALNTEAFF. CDR3 coding DNA: TGTGCCAGCAGCTGGGCTCTGAACACTGAAGCTTTCTTT. Full variable domain (missing parts from reference TRBV7-6 and TRBJ1-1): GAGVSQSPRYKVTKRGQDVALRCDPISGHVSLYWYRQALGQGPEFLTYFNYEAQQDKSGLPNDRFSAERPEGSISTLTIQRTEQRDSAMYRCASSWALNTEAFFGQGTRLTVV.

Regarding this clonotype: Compared with germline, one end of the junction differs, possibly owing to a read error. V usage is TRBV4-1 and J usage is TRBJ1-1, with D maybe TRBD1 (5 bases). In germline, CDR1 is MGHRA, CDR2 YSYEKL. This CDR3 comprises 16 residues. CDR3 bases: TGCGCCAGCAGCCCCAGGGCCGCGCTTGCGAACACTGTAGCTTTCTTT. Protein product: CASSPRAALANTVAFF.

Turning to this clonotype: Germline is not matched at one junction end, which may reflect a read error. This sequence joins TRBV28 and TRBJ2-5; 8 bases fit TRBD2. The CDR3 sequence is 12 residues long. Germline-derived CDR1 and CDR2 are MDHEN and SYDVKM. The CDR3 DNA follows: TGTGTCAGCGGGGGCCGGAGGGAGACCCAGTACTTC. Protein product: CVSGGRRETQYF.

The CDR3 region is CSVEDRQTEQFF. In DNA form, the CDR3 reads TGCAGCGTTGAAGATAGGCAGACCGAGCAGTTCTTC. The chain employs TRBV29-1 and TRBJ2-1; no clear D. The germline V gene encodes CDR1 SQVTM and CDR2 ANQGSEA. The V gene lost 0 bases and the J gene lost 10 bases, with 10 bases spanning the gap. CDR3 length: 12 residues.

This clonotype was observed a handful of times. This chain joins TRBV6-2 or TRBV6-3 and TRBJ1-1, with a tentative D call TRBD1 (5 bases). The CDR3 runs 12 residues. V gave up 4 bases and J gave up 7 bases, with 10 bases separating them. Germline V gene lookup returns CDR1 MNHEY and CDR2 SVGEGT. This CDR3 reads CASSFGTLEAFF. In DNA form, the CDR3 reads TGTGCCAGCAGTTTCGGGACGCTTGAAGCTTTCTTT.

This clonotype has at least ten counts. J is TRBJ1-1 and V is TRBV2, with unresolved D. This CDR3 has 13 residues. Germline assignment: CDR1 SNHLY and CDR2 FYNNEI. The ends were cut back, 7 bases at V and 1 base at J, with 10 bases in the middle. CDR3 residues: CASKEGGNTEAFF. The CDR3 DNA follows: TGTGCCAGCAAAGAAGGCGGGAACACTGAAGCTTTCTTT.

This clonotype was seen more than once but under ten times. The chain has TRBV29-1 and TRBJ2-1, with 7 bases matching TRBD2. This CDR3 contains 14 residues. V shed 4 bases and J 9 bases; nucleotides not matched to a gene: 12. Germline V gives CDR1 SQVTM, CDR2 ANQGSEA. CDR3 region: CSVAGDPPGGEQFF. The CDR3 DNA follows: TGCAGCGTTGCGGGGGACCCCCCGGGGGGTGAGCAGTTCTTC.

This clonotype was seen ten or more times. The genes are TRBV7-2 and TRBJ2-2, with D uncertain. The V and J ends lost 5 bases and 0 bases respectively, with 7 bases between them. Germline CDR1 is SGHTA and CDR2 is FQGNSA. This CDR3 contains 14 residues. This chain's CDR3 is CASSPRPNTGELFF. In DNA, the CDR3 is TGTGCCAGCAGCCCCCGCCCGAACACCGGGGAGCTGTTTTTT.

This clonotype was counted many times. This chain connects TRBV5-4 to TRBJ2-5, with TRBD2 identical over 13 bases. The V gene's germline CDR1 is SGHNT and CDR2 YYREEE (reference sequence). V was clipped by 4 bases and J by 7 bases; unmatched bases: 7. This CDR3 is 15 amino acids long. The CDR3 DNA reads as TGTGCCAGCAGCACCGGGACTAGCGGGGTCGGGACCCAGTACTTC. Its translation: CASSTGTSGVGTQYF.

This clonotype was seen at least ten times. V is TRBV7-2 and J is TRBJ1-5; no reliable D call. The CDR3 runs to 12 residues. The germline V gene has CDR1 SGHTA and CDR2 FQGNSA. The ends were cut back, 3 bases at V and 6 bases at J, with 6 bases in the middle. The CDR3 bases are TGTGCCAGCAGCTTCGGGCGTCAGCCCCAGCATTTT. Amino acids: CASSFGRQPQHF.

This clonotype was seen repeatedly, ten times or more. The chain uses TRBV12-3 or TRBV12-4 and TRBJ2-1; TRBD2 agrees at 8 bases. The CDR3 is made up of 15 amino acids. The V gene end was trimmed by 6 bases and the J gene end by 10 bases; junction bases not matched to a gene: 14. DNA for the CDR3: TGTGCCAGCAGCCAGAGGACGGGGGGGGCCGGAGAGCAGTTCTTC. Translating gives CASSQRTGGAGEQFF.

This clonotype was seen many times. V gene TRBV7-9 combines with J gene TRBJ2-4, with D maybe TRBD1 (6 bases). The CDR3 sequence is 18 residues long. The germline V and J ends were trimmed by 0 bases and 2 bases, with 17 bases remaining between them. The germline gives CDR1 SEHNR, CDR2 FQNEAQ (reference sequence). The CDR3 sequence: CASSLAGARISSKNIQYF. For the CDR3, the DNA is TGTGCCAGCAGCTTAGCGGGGGCGCGGATCTCGTCCAAAAACATTCAGTACTTC.

The J gene is TRBJ2-1, the V gene TRBV5-1; TRBD1 agrees at 7 bases. Per the germline V gene, CDR1 is SGHRS and CDR2 is YFSETQ. This CDR3 comprises 14 residues. V shed 4 bases and J 9 bases; nucleotides not matched to a gene: 10. CDR3 sequence: CASSLLTGQSEQFF. The CDR3 DNA is TGCGCCAGCAGCCTGTTGACAGGGCAAAGTGAGCAGTTCTTC.

This clonotype showed up many times. V and J are TRBV29-1 and TRBJ1-1; 9 bases map to TRBD1. CDR1 and CDR2 (germline): SQVTM, ANQGSEA. The CDR3 is 12 amino acids. After removal of 7 bases from V and 5 bases from J, the junction contained 5 bases not matched to a gene. The CDR3 reads CSAGQGRTEAFF. CDR3 nucleotide sequence: TGCAGCGCCGGACAGGGGCGTACTGAAGCTTTCTTT.

This clonotype showed up just a few times. The chain couples TRBV28 to TRBJ2-6; D may be TRBD2 (7 bases). The germline CDR1 and CDR2 sequences are MDHEN and SYDVKM. V lost 4 bases, J lost 4 bases, and 14 bases lay in between. CDR3 length equals 16 residues. The CDR3 reads CASSSGGGLGANVLTF. DNA for the CDR3: TGTGCCAGCAGTTCGGGGGGCGGGTTAGGGGCCAACGTCCTGACTTTC.

At least ten counts were recorded for this clonotype. The V gene is TRBV7-9, the J gene TRBJ2-7; tentative D call: TRBD1 (8 bases). V lost 5 bases and J 4 bases, leaving 18 bases between the germline ends. CDR1 SEHNR and CDR2 FQNEAQ come from the germline V gene (reference sequence). CDR3 length equals 15 residues. Written as DNA, the CDR3 is TGTGCCAGCAGCCCCGGACCACAGGGGGGGTACGAGCAGTACGTC. Translated: CASSPGPQGGYEQYV.

This clonotype was detected many times. The chain recombines TRBV7-2 with TRBJ1-2; TRBD1 matches at 9 bases. The V gene's germline CDR1 is SGHTA and CDR2 FQGNSA. V dropped 6 bases and J dropped 4; count of bases not matched to a gene: 9. The CDR3 covers 15 residues. For the CDR3, the DNA is TGTGCCAGCAGTCAAACAGGGGGCGTAGGCTATGGCTACACCTTC. Amino acids: CASSQTGGVGYGYTF.

The table lists this clonotype with many counts. CDR3 region: CSAGQMNTEAFF. The CDR3 nucleotides read TGCAGCGCTGGACAGATGAACACTGAAGCTTTCTTT. The chain recombines TRBV29-1 with TRBJ1-1; possibly TRBD1 for D (6 bases). V lost 7 bases, J lost 0 bases, and 9 bases lay in between. In germline, CDR1 is SQVTM, CDR2 ANQGSEA. There are 12 residues in the CDR3.

This clonotype occurred a few times. This chain connects TRBV29-1 to TRBJ1-1, with a weak D call TRBD1 (6 bases). Germline V lookup: CDR1 SQVTM, CDR2 ANQGSEA. CDR3 size: 13 residues. Trimming removed 6 bases at V and 5 bases at J, with 16 bases between. CDR3 amino acids: CSVDGTRYTEAFF. CDR3 DNA: TGCAGCGTAGACGGGACAAGGTATACTGAAGCTTTCTTT.

A note on this clonotype: A read error may be the cause here, since a much bigger clone is one base away. Without the conserved terminal phenylalanine or tryptophan, this CDR3 likely stems from a read error. The rearrangement uses TRBV6-6 and TRBJ1-1, with D possibly being TRBD1 (6 bases). Germline V gene data show CDR1 as MNHNY and CDR2 as SVGAGI (reference sequence). CDR3 length equals 15 residues. The V end was cut by 0 bases, the J end by 0 bases, with 8 bases between. The DNA of the CDR3 is TGTGCCAGCAGTTACTCCGGGGGCCTGAACACTGAAGCTTTCCTT. Translating it yields CASSYSGGLNTEAFL.

Ten or more counts support this clonotype. V is TRBV28 and J is TRBJ1-1, with D tentatively TRBD1 (5 bases). Germline assignment: CDR1 MDHEN and CDR2 SYDVKM. CDR3 size: 16 residues. With 6 bases removed from V and 3 bases from J, the gap between germline ends came to 20 bases. The CDR3 sequence: CASSGEPGTADTEAFF. The CDR3, as DNA: TGTGCCAGCAGCGGGGAACCGGGGACGGCTGACACTGAAGCTTTCTTT.

This rearrangement joins TRBV20-1 to TRBJ2-6; no firm D call. The V end lost 5 bases, the J end lost 4 bases, and 3 bases lay between the germline ends. The CDR3 runs 11 residues. CDR1 is DFQATT and CDR2 is SNEGSKA in the germline V gene (reference sequence). The CDR3 bases are TGCAGTGCTTCCGGGGCCAACGTCCTGACTTTC. Its protein is CSASGANVLTF.

This clonotype was picked up many times. This sequence joins TRBV6-1 and TRBJ1-5; a weak D match, TRBD1 (6 bases). Deletions cut 5 bases from V and 6 bases from J, with 17 bases between. From germline, CDR1 is MNHNS and CDR2 SASEGT. The CDR3 extends over 15 amino acids. The CDR3 loop is CASSSQGLGAQPQHF. CDR3 bases: TGTGCCAGCAGTTCACAGGGACTTGGGGCTCAGCCCCAGCATTTT.

The table lists this clonotype with many counts. The rearrangement uses TRBV4-2 and TRBJ2-1, with D perhaps TRBD2 (6 bases). The V gene lost 4 bases and the J gene lost 5 bases, with 12 bases spanning the gap. The germline V gene has CDR1 LGHNA and CDR2 YNFKEQ. The CDR3 contains 14 residues. CDR3 nucleotides: TGTGCCAGCAGCCTCGTTGGCGGGAACAATGAGCAGTTCTTC. This translates into CASSLVGGNNEQFF.

This clonotype was seen ten or more times. CDR3 residues: CSASLQGMNTEAFF. For the CDR3, the DNA is TGCAGTGCTAGTCTACAGGGGATGAACACTGAAGCTTTCTTT. J is TRBJ1-1 and V is TRBV20-1; 7 bases line up with TRBD1. After removal of 3 bases from V and 0 bases from J, the junction contained 4 bases not matched to a gene. The CDR3 is made up of 14 amino acids. Germline CDR1 is DFQATT and CDR2 is SNEGSKA (reference sequence).

This clonotype was seen only a few times. V gene TRBV10-3 combines with J gene TRBJ2-1; the match to TRBD2 covers 8 bases. J was trimmed by 0 bases and V by 0 bases; bases with no gene match: 4. The CDR3 is 17 residues long. From germline, CDR1 is ENHRY and CDR2 SYGVKD. The CDR3 DNA is TGTGCCATCAGTGAGTCGAGTAGCGGGGTCTCCTACAATGAGCAGTTCTTC. The encoded protein is CAISESSSGVSYNEQFF.

Many counts were recorded for this clonotype. This CDR3 reads CASRTAPSAEQYV. The CDR3, as DNA: TGTGCCAGCAGGACAGCCCCGTCCGCGGAGCAGTACGTC. The chain recombines TRBV28 with TRBJ2-7; possibly TRBD1 for D (5 bases). The V end was cut by 6 bases, the J end by 7 bases, with 16 bases between. Germline V gene data show CDR1 as MDHEN and CDR2 as SYDVKM. The CDR3 spans 13 residues.

This clonotype was seen more than once but under ten times. This chain joins TRBV6-1 and TRBJ2-4; TRBD1 or TRBD2 may be the D gene (5 bases each). Trimming took off 3 bases at V and 0 bases at J, with 6 bases between the two ends. The germline CDR1 and CDR2 sequences are MNHNS and SASEGT. This CDR3 region has 14 residues. The CDR3 DNA is TGTGCCAGCAGTGATGGGGGAGCCAAAAACATTCAGTACTTC. It codes for CASSDGGAKNIQYF.

This clonotype was observed many times. The J gene is TRBJ2-3, the V gene TRBV27; TRBD2 might be the D (7 bases). The CDR3 loop spans 16 amino acids. V lost 3 bases and J lost 2, with 15 bases in between. The germline V gene encodes CDR1 MNHEY and CDR2 SMNVEV (reference sequence). This CDR3 is CASSFIVGGDTDTQYF. In DNA form, the CDR3 reads TGTGCCAGCAGTTTTATCGTAGGGGGGGACACAGATACGCAGTATTTT.

There are many counts of this clonotype. The chain links TRBV28 to TRBJ2-7; D perhaps matches TRBD1 (5 bases). CDR3 length: 14 amino acids. The ends were cut back, 4 bases at V and 3 bases at J, with 13 bases in the middle. Germline V gene lookup returns CDR1 MDHEN and CDR2 SYDVKM. The CDR3 sequence is CASSSRDSYYEQYV. The CDR3 DNA reads as TGTGCCAGCAGTTCACGAGACAGCTACTACGAGCAGTACGTC.